The rows below give T cell receptor beta chains drawn from one sample of a study of shared clonotypes between healthy human individuals. The assay was immunoSEQ multiplex PCR, and TCRdb's table has in-frame clones only and misses some. The sample gives 1.5 million to 2.5 million clones, about 95% of which show up once; 1.2% is in the top ten. What was sequenced was naive CD8+ T cells sorted from blood. All receptors come from a man between 18 and 35 years old in good health. The CDR3 runs from the conserved cysteine through the conserved F or W. Fields, in order: V gene, J gene, clone size, D gene, CDR3 protein, CDR3 DNA. The D gene is left open where the match is weak. Size tells how often a clone was seen (once, few, many) or the class of an expanded clone, and some rows leave it out.

TRBV11-1,TRBJ1-1,once,.,CASSLLRGDTEAFF,TGTGCCAGCAGCTTATTGAGGGGGGACACTGAAGCTTTCTTT
TRBV11-2,TRBJ2-3,.,TRBD2,CASSPRTSGGGRDTQYF,TGTGCCAGCAGCCCACGGACTAGCGGGGGGGGAAGAGATACGCAGTATTTT
TRBV10-3,TRBJ2-1,.,TRBD2,CAITDVAGASYNEQFF,TGTGCCATCACCGACGTAGCGGGAGCCTCCTACAATGAGCAGTTCTTC
TRBV7-9,TRBJ1-2,few,.,CASSLGGFGYTF,TGTGCCAGCAGCCTAGGGGGTTTCGGCTACACCTTC
TRBV18,TRBJ2-3,.,TRBD1,CASSPSAGTGLDTQYF,TGTGCCAGCTCACCCTCGGCCGGGACAGGGCTAGATACGCAGTATTTT
TRBV4-1,TRBJ1-2,.,.,CASSQDKGHGYTF,TGCGCCAGCAGCCAAGATAAGGGGCATGGCTACACCTTC
TRBV5-1,TRBJ2-7,.,TRBD2,CASRRGLADSYEQYF,TGCGCCAGCCGCCGTGGACTAGCGGACTCCTACGAGCAGTACTTC
TRBV4-2,TRBJ2-1,.,.,CASSQVSGQSHNEQFF,TGTGCCAGCAGCCAAGTAAGTGGCCAATCTCACAATGAGCAGTTCTTC
TRBV2,TRBJ1-1,.,.,CASSEQLSNTEAFF,TGTGCCAGCTCAGAGCAACTATCGAACACTGAAGCTTTCTTT
TRBV30,TRBJ1-5,.,TRBD1,CAWSEGTGGGQPQHF,TGTGCCTGGAGTGAGGGAACAGGGGGGGGTCAGCCCCAGCATTTT
TRBV9,TRBJ2-1,.,TRBD1,CASSSGQASMFF,TGTGCCAGCAGCTCCGGACAGGCGTCTATGTTCTTC
TRBV4-1,TRBJ2-1,.,TRBD2,CASSQEVAGGDEQFF,TGCGCCAGCAGCCAAGAGGTAGCGGGGGGCGATGAGCAGTTCTTC
TRBV9,TRBJ2-7,.,.,CASSPRGDDSYEQYF,TGTGCCAGCAGCCCAAGGGGGGACGACTCCTACGAGCAGTACTTC
TRBV19,TRBJ2-7,.,.,CASSIKAQTSYEQYF,TGTGCCAGTAGTATCAAGGCTCAGACCTCCTACGAGCAGTACTTC
TRBV4-3,TRBJ1-3,.,.,CASSHQGSGNTIYF,TGCGCCAGCAGCCACCAGGGATCTGGAAACACCATATATTTT
TRBV30,TRBJ1-2,.,.,CAWTPTGTSGYTF,TGTGCCTGGACCCCCACCGGGACTTCTGGCTACACCTTC
TRBV19,TRBJ1-1,few,.,CASSITGLGNTEAFF,TGTGCCAGTAGTATAACAGGGCTCGGTAACACTGAAGCTTTCTTT
TRBV4-1,TRBJ2-7,.,TRBD1,CASSQGVGTGLIEQYF,TGCGCCAGCAGCCAAGGGGTCGGGACAGGGCTAATCGAGCAGTACTTC
TRBV6-5,TRBJ2-7,.,TRBD2,CASSLGTSGSYEQYF,TGTGCCAGCAGCCTCGGGACTAGCGGCTCCTACGAGCAGTACTTC
TRBV5-1,TRBJ1-2,.,.,CASSLEEGSYGYTF,TGCGCCAGCAGCTTGGAAGAGGGGAGCTATGGCTACACCTTC
TRBV5-3,TRBJ2-7,.,TRBD2,CARSLGREVPYEQYF,TGTGCCAGAAGCTTGGGGCGGGAGGTTCCATACGAGCAGTACTTC
TRBV4-1,TRBJ2-5,once,TRBD2,CASSQDPWPGLAGVETQYF,TGCGCCAGCAGCCAAGATCCCTGGCCGGGACTAGCGGGAGTTGAGACCCAGTACTTC
TRBV7-9,TRBJ2-7,.,.,CASSSRTDSYEQYF,TGTGCCAGCAGCTCTAGGACAGACTCCTACGAGCAGTACTTC
TRBV28,TRBJ2-7,.,.,CASRDPGHLGEQYF,TGTGCCAGCAGGGATCCGGGACACCTAGGCGAGCAGTACTTC
TRBV21-1,TRBJ1-3,.,.,CASSNFGTTSGNTIYF,TGTGCCAGCAGCAACTTCGGGACAACCTCTGGAAACACCATATATTTT
TRBV11-2,TRBJ2-4,once,TRBD2,CASSLSGVENIQYF,TGTGCCAGCAGCTTAAGCGGGGTCGAAAACATTCAGTACTTC
TRBV19,TRBJ2-1,.,TRBD2,CASSIVGLAGATEQFF,TGTGCCAGTAGTATTGTAGGACTAGCGGGAGCCACTGAGCAGTTCTTC
TRBV28,TRBJ1-4,.,.,CASSSISLGGNNEKLFF,TGTGCCAGCAGTTCGATATCCCTGGGAGGTAATAATGAAAAACTGTTTTTT
TRBV4-1,TRBJ2-1,.,.,CASSPKYNEQFF,TGCGCCAGCAGCCCTAAATACAATGAGCAGTTCTTC
TRBV28,TRBJ1-6,.,TRBD1,CASIRDREGPLHF,TGTGCCAGCATCCGGGACAGAGAGGGACCCCTCCACTTT
TRBV4-1,TRBJ2-1,.,.,CASSQDVDYNEQFF,TGCGCCAGCAGCCAAGATGTTGACTACAATGAGCAGTTCTTC
TRBV19,TRBJ2-1,.,.,CASSIISYNEQFF,TGTGCCAGTAGTATCATAAGCTACAATGAGCAGTTCTTC
TRBV2,TRBJ2-7,.,.,CASSEAPSYEQYF,TGTGCCAGCAGTGAAGCCCCCAGCTACGAGCAGTACTTC
TRBV10-1,TRBJ2-3,.,TRBD1,CATEGTDTDTQYF,TGCGCCACCGAGGGGACAGACACAGATACGCAGTATTTT
TRBV27,TRBJ2-5,once,TRBD2,CASSGGGRQETQYF,TGTGCCAGCAGCGGGGGGGGGAGGCAAGAGACCCAGTACTTC
TRBV19,TRBJ2-7,few,.,CASSSGTHNYEQYF,TGTGCCAGTAGTAGCGGGACTCATAACTACGAGCAGTACTTC
TRBV7-6,TRBJ2-7,.,TRBD1,CASSSTGGTPYEQYF,TGTGCCAGCAGCTCGACAGGGGGTACCCCCTACGAGCAGTACTTC
TRBV29-1,TRBJ2-1,.,.,CSVDRTRDRLF,TGCAGCGTTGACCGGACCCGGGATCGGCTCTTC
TRBV6-1,TRBJ2-1,.,.,CASSDYASSDEQFF,TGTGCCAGCAGTGACTACGCTAGCAGCGATGAGCAGTTCTTC
TRBV10-1,TRBJ1-1,.,.,CASSLGTEAFF,TGCGCCAGCAGTTTGGGAACTGAAGCTTTCTTT
TRBV6-5,TRBJ2-7,.,.,CASSYSVLPSYEQYF,TGTGCCAGCAGTTACTCGGTCCTCCCCTCCTACGAGCAGTACTTC
TRBV30,TRBJ2-3,.,.,CACDRGRTDTQYF,TGTGCCTGTGACCGGGGACGCACAGATACGCAGTATTTT
TRBV4-1,TRBJ2-7,.,.,CASSQGHQQYF,TGCGCCAGCAGCCAAGGACACCAGCAGTACTTC
TRBV27,TRBJ1-4,.,.,CASSLTGLGSEKLFF,TGTGCCAGCAGTCTAACAGGGTTGGGGAGTGAAAAACTGTTTTTT
TRBV4-2,TRBJ1-2,.,TRBD1,CASSQDTGDRESYGYTF,TGTGCCAGCAGCCAAGATACAGGGGACAGGGAGAGCTATGGCTACACCTTC
TRBV4-1,TRBJ2-2,.,.,CASSPPSGELFF,TGCGCCAGCAGCCCCCCCTCTGGGGAGCTGTTTTTT
TRBV5-1,TRBJ1-1,.,.,CASSLEGPGGSTEAFF,TGCGCCAGCAGCTTGGAGGGCCCTGGGGGAAGTACTGAAGCTTTCTTT
TRBV7-2,TRBJ1-2,.,TRBD1,CASSLTPGGDYGYTF,TGTGCCAGCAGCTTAACCCCAGGGGGCGACTATGGCTACACCTTC
TRBV9,TRBJ2-5,.,.,CASSVEGGTETQYF,TGTGCCAGCAGCGTAGAGGGGGGTACGGAGACCCAGTACTTC